Here is one T cell receptor (beta chain) with its context. The data are from a study of blood T cell repertoires in COVID-19. Study summary: The United States, Italy and Spain supplied acute and convalescent COVID-19 samples. Sources were T cells, B-cell-depleted T cells, or PBMCs; the material itself was cDNA or gDNA.

This CDR3 spans 15 amino acids. Germline V lookup: CDR1 MNHEY, CDR2 SVGAGI. Germline trimming cut 5 bases from V and 6 bases from J; bases unmatched to any gene: 5. Participant reports of clinical history set cohort assignment. Within 2 weeks before study entry, exposed participants met a COVID-19 case. TCRdb's copy holds only in-frame clones and misses some; the assay was immunoSEQ multiplex PCR. The sample shows some 270,000 clones, less than 95% of them seen only once. This chain joins TRBV6-5 and TRBJ2-4; 12 nucleotides line up with TRBD1. This clonotype was sampled from a middle-aged man who had been exposed to COVID-19. The sequenced sample consisted of PBMCs or T cells enriched from blood (not recorded which). CDR3 coding DNA: TGTGCCAGCAGTAGGGGACAGGGGGCGCGAAACATTCAGTACTTC. Translated, it gives CASSRGQGARNIQYF.